This T cell receptor beta chain stems from a study of regulatory T cells in long-lasting Graves disease (TCRdb year 2021). Notes on the research overall: Newly diagnosed Graves' disease patients had taken antithyroid drugs for less than 3 months. Patients with persistent Graves' disease were compared with patients with newly diagnosed Graves' disease using TCR sequencing and RNA sequencing of peripheral blood. The study was conducted in China and was registered as a clinical trial. A total of some 35 samples underwent TCR sequencing, from around 13 patients with persistent Graves' disease and some 20 patients with newly diagnosed Graves' disease.

About this clonotype itself: What this receptor recognizes is not known. No per-base quality is available; no much larger clone lies one base away.

This sample's time point label indicates: newly diagnosed GD, antithyroid drugs for less than 3 months. For both TCR sequencing and RNA sequencing, RNA was extracted from PBMCs in TRIzol. The diagnosis of Graves' disease was made according to American Thyroid Association guidelines. Patients for the study were recruited at an endocrinology department in Xi'an, China. Each patient gave 9 to 10 milliliters of peripheral blood, collected in an EDTA anticoagulant tube. PBMCs were isolated by Ficoll Paque Plus density gradient separation without further T cell sorting. RNA quality was checked with an Agilent 2100 Bioanalyzer and agarose gel, and concentration with a NanoDrop 2000. Summary of the overall study and its limitations: More public clonotypes were shared among persistent patients (under 3,000) than among newly diagnosed patients (roughly 1,000). Sequencing and analysis were restricted to the TCR beta chain. Compared with newly diagnosed patients, patients with persistent Graves' disease had lower TCR Shannon entropy and fewer highly expanded clones, which suggests clonal expansion. As a limitation, the authors acknowledged that the small sample size may reduce accuracy. Peripheral blood alone was examined, since thyroid tissue, which constituted the primary lesion, could not be accessed.

Libraries were built with multiplex PCR. Sequenced on an Illumina HiSeq 4000. To build TCR beta libraries, CDR3 regions were amplified by Arm-PCR using iRepertoire HTBI primers. Before sequencing, the PCR products underwent gel purification. As for the original processing: Gene usage analysis of CDR3 amino acid clonotypes relied on the 55 to 80 TRBV and 15 or so TRBJ segments identified across samples. COPE and FqMerger were used to merge the filtered high-quality paired reads into contigs. BLAST was used to align contigs to IMGT TRBV, TRBD and TRBJ reference genes, with CDR3 defined following IMGT. Any clonotype with a frequency above 0.1% was classified as a highly expanded clone. Shannon entropy was used to measure repertoire diversity, and the Gini coefficient was used to measure V-J evenness. A clonotype was considered public if more than one individual shared it. The raw public reads went through TCRdb reprocessing: fastp at Q25, MiXCR clone calling, in-frame beta chains kept. Under each unique CDR3 protein, matching rows form one entry showing the most common genes and DNA. The V and J calls here are based on TCRdb, not the publication. The sample table shows approximately 540,000 distinct CDR3 sequences, and about 12% are seen once. The ten largest make up around 10% of the sample.

This same sample was also part of a study on T cells in Graves' hyperthyroidism and ophthalmopathy. From that second study: A patient counted as having stable Graves' hyperthyroidism if no progression to ophthalmopathy occurred over 18 months of follow-up. Hyperthyroidism patients were newly diagnosed, had a disease duration of under 2 months, and were aged 18 to 65 years. Exclusion was applied to patients with uncontrolled infections, other autoimmune diseases, pregnancy or lactation. Clinical symptoms, serum thyroxine and TRAb, thyroid ultrasound, and orbital computed tomography formed the basis for the diagnoses. A first-round RT-PCR of the TCR CDR3 used the HTBI primer set with the Qiagen OneStep RT-PCR kit. Blood samples also contained most of the expanded thyroid clonotypes (frequency above 0.001), which suggests that blood repertoires may reflect thyroid immune responses. In cross-validation, a model built on a 13 V-J signature told ophthalmopathy apart from stable hyperthyroidism with 87.88% sensitivity and about 81% specificity, and in testing the same model reached 80%/75%. In validation, the model predicted progression to ophthalmopathy with just under 71% sensitivity and less than 80% specificity, a median of approximately 6.5 months before onset. TCR V-J signatures able to tell the groups apart were searched for in a discovery cohort of 100 patients, of whom approximately 40 had Graves' ophthalmopathy and roughly 59 had stable Graves' hyperthyroidism. Prospective prediction of ophthalmopathy was tested in an independent validation cohort consisting of some 20 hyperthyroidism patients and 15 to 17 patients who later progressed to ophthalmopathy. For training and testing, the 100 or so patients in the discovery cohort were randomly divided in a 7:3 ratio. Thyroid tissue and blood T-cell repertoires from six Graves' hyperthyroidism patients were also compared in the study. After sampling, hyperthyroidism patients received methimazole starting at 30 mg daily, and ophthalmopathy patients received high-dose intravenous methylprednisolone. A second multiplex PCR round built the libraries, followed by size selection and purification. The libraries were sequenced on an Illumina HiSeq2000 using paired-end 100 bp reads. Raw data were processed with SOAPnuke, discarding reads with adapters, uncalled bases, mean Phred below 15, or no exact constant-primer or identifier match. COPE v1.2.5 was used to merge high-quality paired reads, and clonotypes were defined as unique nucleotide sequences. MiTCR v1.1 was used to align the clonotypes against IMGT TRBV, TRBD and TRBJ reference segments. The analysis was restricted to V-J combinations with a frequency above 0.0001, which together covered 99.2% of the repertoires. A TCS score was defined as the ratio of F50 (clonal expansion) to E x V (chaos), with BLOSUM62-based TCRdist applied between CDR3 peptides within each V-J. Welch's t-statistics and random forest reduced roughly 530 V-J features to around 14, which were used in a naive Bayes classifier (R e1071). No statistical method was used to fix the sample size in advance, and group allocation was not hidden from the investigators. According to the paper, TCR Vbeta CDR3 sequencing was carried out on approximately 140 peripheral blood samples, which came from 40 to 45 ophthalmopathy, under 85 hyperthyroidism and approximately 17 progressor patients.

The material was peripheral blood mononuclear cells (PBMCs), obtained at new diagnosis, from a patient treated with antithyroid drugs. The sequence came from a woman aged 25-40 years with Graves disease. Donor details come from another sample of the same person, matched by shared clones.

The bases are TGTGCCAGCAAGACTAGCGGAACCGGGGAGCTGTTTTTT. Its protein is CASKTSGTGELFF. The V and J segments used are TRBV6-1 and TRBJ2-2, with 9 bases aligning to TRBD2. Inclusive of the bounding cysteine and phenylalanine, the CDR3 is 13 residues long. The DNA shown is the 39-base CDR3, in frame from base 1. Based on the germline V gene, the CDR1 and CDR2 sequences are MNHNS and SASEGT. V is trimmed back by 7 bases and J by 5 bases, and the junction contains 2 bases that no gene match accounts for.